This paragraph reports one T cell receptor beta chain. These data come from a study of blood T cell repertoires in COVID-19. For the study at large: Samples taken during acute and convalescent COVID-19 were collected in the United States, Italy and Spain. The cDNA or gDNA used as material had been derived from T cells, B-cell-depleted T cells, or PBMCs.

Per the study methods: Amplification from reference gene primers served as the basis for estimated nucleated cell counts. Sequencing used immunoSEQ multiplex PCR; TCRdb keeps in-frame clones, though not all of them. The V and J calls and clone size come from that table; D and trimming were worked out from the DNA. The table lists 97,000 or so clones, about 80% of them singletons. CDR3 length: 10 residues. The ends were cut back, 7 bases at V and 11 bases at J, with 13 bases in the middle. Germline assignment: CDR1 SQVTM and CDR2 ANQGSEA. The TCR was taken from an elderly man with acute or convalescent COVID-19. The chain couples TRBV29-1 to TRBJ2-3; unclear D gene. The sample was peripheral blood. The CDR3 loop reads CSGRYDQQYF. The CDR3 bases are TGCAGCGGTCGCTACGATCAGCAGTATTTT.